These 25 T cell receptor beta chains were sequenced from one sample in a study of T-cell memory formation after mild COVID-19. Using its own MiXCR run on the 5' RACE reads, TCRdb lists one record per CDR3 protein. The data show 250,000 to 350,000 distinct CDR3 sequences, with more than 15% seen just once and roughly 20% held by the top ten. The sequencing input was PBMCs or a T cell subset sorted from them (not recorded which). The source of these receptors is a man younger than 35 who had mild COVID-19 (a few samples of this study predate the infection). Cell type and time point are not known.

This clonotype occurred a few times. The chain combines TRBV20-1 with TRBJ2-5; TRBD1 matches 7 bases. Germline CDR1 and CDR2: DFQATT and SNEGSKA (reference sequence). The ends lost 5 bases at V and 5 bases at J; junction bases unmatched: 11. The CDR3 has 14 amino acids. The CDR3 region is CSAPLDRLVETQYF. CDR3 in DNA: TGCAGTGCTCCCTTGGACAGGTTGGTGGAGACCCAGTACTTC.

The chain employs TRBV5-1 and TRBJ2-2; D unclear. This CDR3 comprises 15 residues. CDR1 SGHRS and CDR2 YFSETQ come from the germline V gene. The V end was cut by 5 bases, the J end by 0 bases, with 11 bases between. CDR3 protein: CASRIRTSNTGELFF. The CDR3 region has the DNA TGCGCCAGCAGGATCAGGACCTCGAACACCGGGGAGCTGTTTTTT.

The chain links TRBV4-1 to TRBJ2-1; TRBD1 matches at 11 bases. The V gene end was trimmed by 0 bases and the J gene end by 7 bases; junction bases not matched to a gene: 5. This CDR3 spans 16 amino acids. CDR1 is MGHRA and CDR2 is YSYEKL in the germline V gene. In DNA form, the CDR3 reads TGCGCCAGCAGCCAAGATTTTGGACAGGGGGCTAATGAGCAGTTCTTC. Protein product: CASSQDFGQGANEQFF.

This clonotype was detected a few times. This chain uses TRBV6-6 with TRBJ1-1; D is unresolved. The CDR3 is 15 residues long. CDR1 and CDR2 from the germline V gene are MNHNY and SVGAGI (reference sequence). Trimming cost V 0 bases and J 6 bases, with 14 bases left between them. The CDR3 region has the DNA TGTGCCAGCAGTTACTCGAGTAGTGGAAACGCTGAAGCTTTCTTT. Translation: CASSYSSSGNAEAFF.

This clonotype occurred a few times. CDR3: CASRKRTGLETQYF. The CDR3, as DNA: TGCGCCAGCAGAAAGAGGACGGGGTTAGAGACCCAGTACTTC. The chain carries TRBV5-1 and TRBJ2-5, with D tentatively TRBD2 (5 bases). Germline CDR1 and CDR2: SGHRS and YFSETQ. CDR3 size: 14 residues. V was cut by 5 bases and J by 4 bases, with 15 bases left in between. The whole variable domain, filled in from reference TRBV5-1 and TRBJ2-5, reads KAGVTQTPRYLIKTRGQQVTLSCSPISGHRSVSWYQQTPGQGLQFLFEYFSETQRNKGNFPGRFSGRQFSNSRSEMNVSTLELGDSALYLCASRKRTGLETQYFGPGTRLLVL.

This clonotype was counted between two and nine times. The rearrangement joins TRBV7-9 to TRBJ1-1; D uncertain. V lost 1 base and J lost 8, with 11 bases in between. The germline V gene has CDR1 SEHNR and CDR2 FQNEAQ (reference sequence). This CDR3 is built from 13 residues. The CDR3 is CASSLDWGREAFF. CDR3 sequence (DNA): TGTGCCAGCAGCTTAGATTGGGGTCGGGAAGCTTTCTTT.

This rearrangement joins TRBV5-8 to TRBJ2-2, with 10 bases matching TRBD1. CDR3 length: 18 amino acids. The V segment lost 0 bases and the J segment 4 bases; nucleotides outside the gene matches: 9. The germline CDR1 and CDR2 sequences are SGHTS and YDEGEE. CDR3 in DNA: TGTGCCAGCAGCTTGGAGGTGACAGGGGGCCTTAGCACCGGGGAGCTGTTTTTT. Amino acid sequence: CASSLEVTGGLSTGELFF.

The chain joins TRBV4-1 to TRBJ2-3; D may be TRBD2 (7 bases). The CDR3 has 15 amino acids. Germline CDR1 MGHRA, CDR2 YSYEKL. V was pared by 2 bases and J by 4 bases, with 13 bases between. The CDR3 bases are TGCGCCAGCAGCCAACCGGGGGGCAGGGCAGATACGCAGTATTTT. This gives the protein CASSQPGGRADTQYF.

This clonotype has a handful of counts. The V and J genes are TRBV12-3 or TRBV12-4 and TRBJ1-6; possible D gene TRBD1, 6 bases. The length of the CDR3 is 12 residues. Between the trimmed V and J ends, which lost 5 bases and 10 bases, there was a span of 9 bases. CDR3 in DNA: TGTGCCAGCAGTACAGGGAACTCACCCCTCCACTTT. Its protein is CASSTGNSPLHF.

A few counts support this clonotype. The chain joins TRBV20-1 to TRBJ1-2; D gene unclear. Trimming stripped 1 base from V and 5 bases from J, with 14 bases between. The CDR3 length is 14 residues. CDR1 and CDR2 from the germline V gene are DFQATT and SNEGSKA (reference sequence). The CDR3 is CSARAGVISYGYTF. Here the CDR3 DNA reads TGCAGTGCTAGAGCCGGAGTGATATCATATGGCTACACCTTC.

This clonotype has a handful of counts. The chain is built from TRBV7-6 and TRBJ2-5, with 9 nucleotides matching TRBD2. Germline V gene lookup returns CDR1 SGHVS and CDR2 FNYEAQ. The CDR3 runs to 15 residues. V trimming: 4 bases; J trimming: 7 bases; junction bases outside the gene matches: 10. The CDR3 coding sequence is TGTGCCAGCAGCTCAACACTCCTTAGCGGGGGGACCCAGTACTTC. As protein: CASSSTLLSGGTQYF.

V is TRBV7-2 and J is TRBJ2-5; D possibly matches TRBD1 or TRBD2 (5 bases each). Trimming left V 5 bases short and J 1 base short, with 11 bases between. This CDR3 is 14 amino acids long. Germline CDR1 and CDR2: SGHTA and FQGNSA. The CDR3 loop is CASSRGRAQETQYF. CDR3 sequence (DNA): TGTGCCAGCAGCCGGGGACGAGCCCAAGAGACCCAGTACTTC. Looking up the rest from reference TRBV7-2 and TRBJ2-5 gives the full variable domain: GAGVSQSPSNKVTEKGKDVELRCDPISGHTALYWYRQSLGQGLEFLIYFQGNSAPDKSGLPSDRFSAERTGGSVSTLTIQRTQQEDSAVYLCASSRGRAQETQYFGPGTRLLVL.

The count of this clonotype is one. The rearrangement uses TRBV2 and TRBJ2-7, with D maybe TRBD2 (7 bases). V was pared by 4 bases and J by 4 bases, with 23 bases between. Looked up from germline, CDR1 is SNHLY and CDR2 is FYNNEI. The CDR3 sequence is 17 residues long. The DNA for the CDR3 is TGTGCCAGCAGTGCCGTTGGGGGGGCCCACCCCCTATACGAGCAGTACTTC. Its translation is CASSAVGGAHPLYEQYF.

The rearrangement uses TRBV9 and TRBJ2-5; D is ambiguous. The CDR3 is made up of 14 amino acids. CDR1 SGDLS and CDR2 YYNGEE come from the germline V gene. The V end lost 4 bases, the J end lost 2 bases, and 12 bases lay between the germline ends. The CDR3 is CASSTGPRQETQYF. CDR3 sequence (DNA): TGTGCCAGCAGCACCGGGCCGAGACAAGAGACCCAGTACTTC.

This clonotype was detected many times. The junction departs from germline at one end; a sequencing error may be responsible. The CDR3 DNA sequence: TGCGCCAGCAGCTTGGGGGCTGGAAACACCATATATTTT. Translation: CASSLGAGNTIYF. V usage is TRBV7-9 and J usage is TRBJ1-3; maybe TRBD1 (5 bases). The germline gives CDR1 SEHNR, CDR2 FQNEAQ (reference sequence). This CDR3 has 13 amino acids.

The V and J genes are TRBV7-9 and TRBJ1-2; 7 nucleotides match TRBD1. Germline V gives CDR1 SEHNR, CDR2 FQNEAQ (reference sequence). Trimming removed 5 bases from V and 4 bases from J; junction bases left unmatched: 7. CDR3 length: 14 residues. The DNA of the CDR3 is TGTGCCAGCAGCCAAGGCTGGGACAGCTATGGCTACACCTTC. Its translation is CASSQGWDSYGYTF. Supplemented by reference TRBV7-9 and TRBJ1-2, the full variable domain reads DTGVSQNPRHKITKRGQNVTFRCDPISEHNRLYWYRQTLGQGPEFLTYFQNEAQLEKSRLLSDRFSAERPKGSFSTLEIQRTEQGDSAMYLCASSQGWDSYGYTFGSGTRLTVV.

The genes are TRBV7-9 and TRBJ2-1, with 11 bases fitting TRBD1. CDR1 is SEHNR, CDR2 FQNEAQ, per germline (reference sequence). V was clipped by 7 bases and J by 4 bases; unmatched bases: 12. CDR3 length: 17 amino acids. The CDR3 DNA reads TGTGCCAGCAACCAGGGGACAGGGGGTATACTTTACAATGAGCAGTTCTTC. It codes for CASNQGTGGILYNEQFF.

This chain uses TRBV6-1 with TRBJ2-5, with a weak D call TRBD1 (6 bases). Germline V gene data show CDR1 as MNHNS and CDR2 as SASEGT. This CDR3 has 14 residues. V lost 6 bases and J lost 7, with 18 bases in between. The chain's CDR3 is CASSPSHRDATQYF. The CDR3 DNA is TGTGCCAGCAGCCCCTCCCACAGGGATGCGACCCAGTACTTC.

A few counts support this clonotype. This chain joins TRBV10-3 and TRBJ1-1; 8 positions agree with TRBD1. Germline V gene data show CDR1 as ENHRY and CDR2 as SYGVKD. This CDR3 is 14 amino acids long. After removal of 10 bases from V and 6 bases from J, the junction contained 13 bases not matched to a gene. Written as DNA, the CDR3 is TGTGCCACGGGGAAGGGCGACAGGGGCGCTGAAGCTTTCTTT. It codes for CATGKGDRGAEAFF.

The chain uses TRBV29-1 and TRBJ2-5; 7 positions match TRBD2. V shed 7 bases, J shed 5 bases, and the junction held 13 bases outside the gene matches. The CDR3 consists of 14 residues. The V gene's germline CDR1 is SQVTM and CDR2 ANQGSEA. The CDR3 sequence: CSAWGVRRGETQYF. Here the CDR3 DNA reads TGCAGCGCCTGGGGGGTCAGGCGGGGGGAGACCCAGTACTTC.

CDR3 bases: TGTGCCAGCAGCCAGGATACTGAGCAGTTCTTC. This encodes CASSQDTEQFF. This chain connects TRBV7-2 to TRBJ2-1, with D unclear. Germline CDR1 is SGHTA and CDR2 is FQGNSA. V was clipped by 5 bases and J by 9 bases, with 8 bases between them. This CDR3 has 11 residues.

The rearrangement links TRBV27 to TRBJ1-5; TRBD1 matches at 7 bases. The germline CDR1 and CDR2 sequences are MNHEY and SMNVEV (reference sequence). Trimming at V came to 3 bases and at J to 1 base, leaving 3 bases not matched to a gene. The CDR3 is 15 amino acids. The CDR3 DNA reads as TGTGCCAGCAGTTTCCAGGGACAGAGCAATCAGCCCCAGCATTTT. It yields the protein CASSFQGQSNQPQHF.

There are a few counts of this clonotype. This chain connects TRBV4-3 to TRBJ1-4, with D possibly TRBD1 on 5 matching bases. The CDR3 is made up of 17 amino acids. Trimming stripped 3 bases from V and 8 bases from J, with 22 bases between. Germline lookup yields CDR1 LGHNA and CDR2 YSLEER. CDR3 coding DNA: TGCGCCAGCAGCCAGGCCATAGACAGCATGTCGGCGGAAAAACTGTTTTTT. This translates into CASSQAIDSMSAEKLFF.

The chain has TRBV7-2 and TRBJ2-3; unclear D gene. This CDR3 is 15 amino acids long. CDR1 is SGHTA, CDR2 FQGNSA, per germline. V shed 1 base and J shed 4 bases, with 12 bases lying between them. CDR3 region: CASSLGATHPDTQYF. CDR3 bases: TGTGCCAGCAGCTTAGGCGCCACCCACCCAGATACGCAGTATTTT. The full variable domain, in which reference TRBV7-2 and TRBJ2-3 provide the parts outside the CDR3, is GAGVSQSPSNKVTEKGKDVELRCDPISGHTALYWYRQSLGQGLEFLIYFQGNSAPDKSGLPSDRFSAERTGGSVSTLTIQRTQQEDSAVYLCASSLGATHPDTQYFGPGTRLTVL.

A few counts support this clonotype. The rearrangement links TRBV4-1 to TRBJ2-7; D is unclear. CDR1 is MGHRA and CDR2 is YSYEKL in the germline V gene. The germline V and J ends were trimmed by 0 bases and 4 bases, with 10 bases remaining between them. This CDR3 comprises 14 residues. The CDR3 region is CASSQDSASYEQYV. The CDR3 DNA is TGCGCCAGCAGCCAAGATTCGGCTAGTTACGAGCAGTACGTC.